The present entry profiles one T cell receptor (beta chain) with its context. These data come from a study of blood T cell repertoires in COVID-19. Method: immunoSEQ multiplex PCR; TCRdb's copy keeps in-frame clones and lacks some. Altogether around 700,000 clones are present, just under 90% being singletons, with the ten largest covering roughly 0.25%. Trimming left V 6 bases short and J 7 bases short, with 19 bases between. Germline V lookup: CDR1 MDHEN, CDR2 SYDVKM. This CDR3 has 16 residues. The receptor comes from a woman younger than 35 with acute or convalescent COVID-19. V is TRBV28 and J is TRBJ1-6, with D perhaps matching TRBD1 (5 bases). Material for sequencing was peripheral blood. The chain's CDR3 is CASSPEWGRWNSPLHF. The CDR3 bases are TGTGCCAGCAGCCCTGAATGGGGCCGGTGGAATTCACCCCTCCACTTT.